These T cell receptor beta chains were read from a single sample in a study of OX40 agonist ivuxolimab in advanced cancers. TCRdb keeps only in-frame clones here, not all; method: immunoSEQ multiplex PCR. The data show about 87,000 clones, with 70% to 90% seen just once and more than 0.75% held by the top ten. The sequenced sample was CD4+ or CD8+ T cells sorted from blood, obtained in a trial of the OX40 agonist ivuxolimab. Every receptor here comes from an adult with an advanced solid tumor such as melanoma, head and neck, liver or kidney cancer. The CDR3 runs from the conserved cysteine through the conserved F or W. Each record gives: D gene, J gene, clone size, V gene, CDR3 protein, CDR3 DNA. A D gene is named only where the DNA matches it firmly. Only some rows state a clone size, as once, few, many or a class for expanded clones.

TRBD1 | TRBJ1-4 | NA | TRBV5-1 | CASPGTAEKLFF | TGCGCCAGCCCCGGGACAGCTGAAAAACTGTTTTTT
NA | TRBJ1-3 | NA | TRBV19 | CASTLDGSGNTIYF | TGTGCCAGTACTCTCGATGGCTCTGGAAACACCATATATTTT
NA | TRBJ2-7 | NA | TRBV11-1 | CASSPDQAYEQYF | TGTGCCAGCAGCCCGGACCAAGCCTACGAGCAGTACTTC
NA | TRBJ2-7 | NA | TRBV7-2 | CASSSTGYEQYF | TGTGCCAGCAGCTCTACAGGATACGAGCAGTACTTC
TRBD2 | TRBJ2-3 | NA | TRBV7-2 | CASSLLPASGVLDTQYF | TGTGCCAGCAGCCTCCTCCCGGCTAGCGGAGTGTTGGATACGCAGTATTTT
NA | TRBJ2-6 | NA | TRBV11-2 | CASSLDNWASGANVLTF | TGTGCCAGCAGCTTAGATAATTGGGCATCCGGGGCCAACGTCCTGACTTTC
TRBD2 | TRBJ2-3 | NA | TRBV18 | CASSLLALAGATDTQYF | TGTGCCAGCTCACTACTCGCTCTAGCGGGGGCCACAGATACGCAGTATTTT
NA | TRBJ2-5 | NA | TRBV6-1 | CASSDADRSDETQYF | TGTGCCAGCAGTGATGCAGACAGATCCGACGAGACCCAGTACTTC
TRBD2 | TRBJ2-2 | once | TRBV19 | CASSIMSSGTGELFF | TGTGCCAGTAGTATAATGTCTAGCGGCACCGGGGAGCTGTTTTTT
NA | TRBJ2-5 | NA | TRBV29-1 | CSVRLGETQYF | TGCAGCGTCCGCCTGGGGGAGACCCAGTACTTC
TRBD1 | TRBJ1-2 | NA | TRBV5-4 | CASSLVEGAIYGYTF | TGTGCCAGCAGCTTGGTGGAGGGGGCGATTTATGGCTACACCTTC
TRBD1 | TRBJ1-5 | NA | TRBV30 | CAWRQGANSNQPQHF | TGTGCCTGGAGACAGGGGGCGAATAGCAATCAGCCCCAGCATTTT
TRBD2 | TRBJ2-1 | NA | TRBV5-1 | CASSFGLAVYEQFF | TGCGCCAGCAGCTTCGGACTAGCAGTCTATGAGCAGTTCTTC
NA | TRBJ2-7 | NA | TRBV27 | CASSAEGGSYEQYF | TGTGCCAGCAGTGCCGAGGGGGGCTCCTACGAGCAGTACTTC
NA | TRBJ1-1 | NA | TRBV29-1 | CSVAPGGAVAAFF | TGCAGCGTTGCACCCGGGGGGGCGGTGGCGGCTTTCTTT
NA | TRBJ2-2 | NA | TRBV7-9 | CASSYGSTGELFF | TGTGCCAGCAGCTACGGGAGCACCGGGGAGCTGTTTTTT
NA | TRBJ1-2 | NA | TRBV15 | CATSRDIGGRDGYTF | TGTGCCACCAGCAGAGATATAGGGGGGCGGGATGGCTACACCTTC
NA | TRBJ2-2 | few | TRBV7-3 | CASSPLQGNTGELFF | TGTGCCAGCAGCCCTTTACAGGGAAACACCGGGGAGCTGTTTTTT
NA | TRBJ2-1 | NA | TRBV18 | CASSAASSSYNEQFF | TGTGCCAGCTCCGCCGCGAGCAGCTCCTACAATGAGCAGTTCTTC
TRBD1 | TRBJ2-5 | NA | TRBV2 | CASRTGGGRETQYF | TGTGCCAGCAGGACAGGGGGCGGTAGGGAGACCCAGTACTTC
TRBD1 | TRBJ2-1 | NA | TRBV11-2 | CASSQGTFDRVYNEQFF | TGTGCCAGCAGCCAAGGCACTTTCGACAGGGTCTACAATGAGCAGTTCTTC
TRBD1 | TRBJ2-7 | NA | TRBV29-1 | CSVARSGGTYEQYF | TGCAGCGTGGCCCGCTCAGGGGGCACCTACGAGCAGTACTTC
NA | TRBJ2-7 | NA | TRBV6-5 | CASSRTGQLYEQYF | TGTGCCAGCAGCCGTACGGGACAACTCTACGAGCAGTACTTC
NA | TRBJ2-1 | NA | TRBV7-9 | CASTPRQSYNEQFF | TGTGCCAGCACCCCACGGCAGTCCTACAATGAGCAGTTCTTC
TRBD2 | TRBJ2-3 | NA | TRBV28 | CASSWGGTQGTQYF | TGTGCCAGCAGTTGGGGGGGAACGCAAGGTACGCAGTATTTT
NA | TRBJ2-3 | NA | TRBV6-4 | CASSDLADTQYF | TGTGCCAGCAGTGACCTGGCGGATACGCAGTATTTT
TRBD2 | TRBJ2-3 | NA | TRBV18 | CASSLKILAGEADTQYF | TGTGCCAGCTCACTAAAAATACTAGCGGGGGAAGCAGATACGCAGTATTTT
NA | TRBJ1-2 | NA | TRBV14 | CASSQDLGGSGGYTF | TGTGCCAGCAGCCAAGATCTCGGGGGATCCGGTGGCTACACCTTC
NA | TRBJ1-5 | NA | TRBV18 | CASSRQGSNQPQHF | TGTGCCAGCTCACGCCAGGGTAGCAATCAGCCCCAGCATTTT
TRBD1 | TRBJ1-5 | NA | TRBV19 | CASSNLQGGNQPQHF | TGTGCCAGTAGTAACTTACAGGGGGGCAATCAGCCCCAGCATTTT
TRBD2 | TRBJ2-5 | once | TRBV7-3 | CASSLLAGGRETQYF | TGTGCCAGCAGCTTACTAGCGGGGGGGCGAGAGACCCAGTACTTC
NA | TRBJ2-1 | NA | TRBV6-4 | CASSDLGTPNNEQFF | TGTGCCAGCAGTGACCTCGGGACACCTAACAATGAGCAGTTCTTC
NA | TRBJ2-1 | few | TRBV29-1 | CSVARQSDEQFF | TGCAGCGTTGCTCGACAATCGGATGAGCAGTTCTTC
NA | TRBJ1-4 | NA | TRBV11-2 | CASSLGGGEKLFF | TGTGCCAGCAGCCTAGGGGGTGGTGAAAAACTGTTTTTT
TRBD2 | TRBJ2-2 | NA | TRBV19 | CASSQASGNTGELFF | TGTGCCAGTAGTCAGGCTAGCGGGAACACCGGGGAGCTGTTTTTT
NA | TRBJ2-1 | NA | TRBV7-3 | CASSAPSSYNEQFF | TGTGCCAGCAGCGCCCCGAGCTCCTACAATGAGCAGTTCTTC
NA | TRBJ1-2 | NA | TRBV19 | CASSSTGNYGYTF | TGTGCCAGTAGCTCTACAGGGAACTATGGCTACACCTTC
NA | TRBJ2-7 | NA | TRBV25-1 | CASSRQNYEQYF | TGTGCCAGCAGTAGACAGAACTACGAGCAGTACTTC
NA | TRBJ1-2 | NA | TRBV30 | CAWGHMSVGYTF | TGTGCCTGGGGACATATGAGTGTCGGCTACACCTTC
NA | TRBJ1-2 | NA | TRBV30 | CAWTDSSPYGYTF | TGTGCCTGGACGGACAGTTCCCCCTATGGCTACACCTTC
NA | TRBJ2-2 | NA | TRBV29-1 | CSVTPGVNTGELFF | TGCAGCGTAACGCCGGGGGTTAACACCGGGGAGCTGTTTTTT
TRBD1 | TRBJ1-2 | NA | TRBV5-4 | CASSFGQGSGGYTF | TGTGCCAGCAGCTTTGGACAGGGGTCCGGCGGCTACACCTTC
NA | TRBJ2-3 | few | TRBV9 | CASSAPGIHEDTQYF | TGTGCCAGCAGCGCGCCCGGAATTCATGAGGATACGCAGTATTTT
NA | TRBJ2-5 | few | TRBV7-3 | CASSFVGGETQYF | TGTGCCAGCAGCTTTGTGGGGGGAGAGACCCAGTACTTC
NA | TRBJ2-5 | NA | TRBV7-9 | CASGSGQKETQYF | TGTGCCAGCGGGTCGGGCCAGAAAGAGACCCAGTACTTC
NA | TRBJ2-1 | NA | TRBV9 | CASSSRVERGEQFF | TGTGCCAGCAGCTCAAGGGTGGAACGGGGTGAGCAGTTCTTC
NA | TRBJ1-3 | few | TRBV10-2 | CASSDPLPSGNTIYF | TGCGCCAGCAGTGATCCCTTACCCTCTGGAAACACCATATATTTT
NA | TRBJ2-5 | NA | TRBV5-6 | CASSRRQALETQYF | TGTGCCAGCAGCCGACGACAGGCCCTAGAGACCCAGTACTTC
TRBD2 | TRBJ2-3 | NA | TRBV7-2 | CASSTRTSGVNTQYF | TGTGCCAGCAGCACACGGACTAGCGGGGTGAATACGCAGTATTTT
TRBD1 | TRBJ2-1 | NA | TRBV7-7 | CASSRDSYTNEQFF | TGTGCTAGCAGCCGGGACAGCTACACAAATGAGCAGTTCTTC
NA | TRBJ2-7 | few | TRBV6-5 | CASSYSHLGLYEQYF | TGTGCCAGCAGTTACTCGCACCTTGGGCTCTACGAGCAGTACTTC
NA | TRBJ2-1 | once | TRBV7-2 | CASSHSRDWQFF | TGTGCCAGCAGCCATTCCCGGGACTGGCAGTTCTTC
NA | TRBJ2-7 | NA | TRBV19 | CASSIYGSSYEQYF | TGTGCCAGTAGTATCTACGGAAGCTCCTACGAGCAGTACTTC
NA | TRBJ1-5 | few | TRBV30 | CAWSGRTVNQPQHF | TGTGCCTGGAGTGGTCGGACAGTCAATCAGCCCCAGCATTTT
NA | TRBJ2-1 | NA | TRBV19 | CASSIFQPEYNEQFF | TGTGCCAGTAGTATCTTTCAACCGGAATACAATGAGCAGTTCTTC
TRBD1 | TRBJ1-1 | NA | TRBV30 | CAWSRPGQGSTEAFF | TGTGCCTGGAGCCGGCCTGGACAGGGGAGCACTGAAGCTTTCTTT